One sample yielded the 17 T cell receptor beta chains listed below, sequenced in a study of blood T cell repertoires in COVID-19. Only in-frame clones appear in the TCRdb table, and some are missing; sequencing was by immunoSEQ multiplex PCR. Altogether around 360,000 clones are present, roughly 90% being singletons, with the ten largest covering 3%. The sequencing sample was made of PBMCs or T cells enriched from blood (not recorded which). The receptors derive from a woman in her twenties or thirties who had recovered from COVID-19.

This chain uses TRBV6-2 or TRBV6-3 with TRBJ2-1; 9 bases map to TRBD2. The V gene end was trimmed by 4 bases and the J gene end by 4 bases; junction bases not matched to a gene: 8. This CDR3 is 16 amino acids long. CDR1 and CDR2 (germline): MNHEY, SVGEGT. CDR3 bases: TGTGCCAGCAGTTCCTATAGCGGGAGTTTTTACAATGAGCAGTTCTTC. It specifies CASSSYSGSFYNEQFF.

The chain uses TRBV6-5 and TRBJ2-7, with D possibly being TRBD1 (5 bases). The CDR3 is 15 amino acids. Trimming took off 5 bases at V and 5 bases at J, with 19 bases between the two ends. Per germline, CDR1 MNHEY and CDR2 SVGAGI. The CDR3 DNA is TGTGCCAGCAGTACAATCCGACAGCGAAACAACGAGCAGTACTTC. Amino acid sequence: CASSTIRQRNNEQYF.

The rearrangement joins TRBV6-5 to TRBJ1-6, with 10 nucleotides matching TRBD1. The CDR3 runs 15 residues. The ends lost 5 bases at V and 6 bases at J; junction bases unmatched: 4. Germline lookup yields CDR1 MNHEY and CDR2 SVGAGI. The CDR3 DNA follows: TGTGCCAGCAGTCGCCGGGACAGGGGTAATTCACCCCTCCACTTT. Protein: CASSRRDRGNSPLHF.

V is TRBV5-1 and J is TRBJ2-3; 10 positions match TRBD1. In germline, CDR1 is SGHRS, CDR2 YFSETQ. The CDR3 consists of 15 residues. Trimming took 2 bases from V and 5 from J; bases not matched to a gene: 5. The CDR3 DNA is TGCGCCAGCAGCTTCCGGGACAGGGGAAAAGATACGCAGTATTTT. Amino acids: CASSFRDRGKDTQYF.

This chain links TRBV19 with TRBJ1-2, with 9 bases lining up with TRBD1. Germline assignment: CDR1 LNHDA and CDR2 SQIVND (reference sequence). V dropped 3 bases and J dropped 4; count of bases not matched to a gene: 3. The CDR3 sequence is 14 residues long. CDR3: CASSMGDRAYGYTF. CDR3 DNA: TGTGCCAGTAGTATGGGGGACAGGGCCTATGGCTACACCTTC.

Worth noting for this clone: Other DNA sequences in this specimen translate into the identical CDR3. The V and J genes are TRBV12-3 or TRBV12-4 and TRBJ1-2; TRBD1 is a possible D gene (6 bases). The CDR3 totals 13 residues. The V gene lost 3 bases and the J gene lost 4 bases, with 9 bases spanning the gap. This chain's CDR3 is CASSLQGTYGYTF. For the CDR3, the DNA is TGTGCCAGCAGTTTGCAGGGGACCTATGGCTACACCTTC.

The chain is built from TRBV27 and TRBJ2-1; TRBD2 agrees at 11 bases. Germline-derived CDR1 and CDR2 are MNHEY and SMNVEV (reference sequence). CDR3 length: 15 residues. V lost 2 bases and J lost 6; bases outside the gene matches: 3. The CDR3 loop reads CASSLLAGGGNEQFF. The CDR3 bases are TGTGCCAGCAGTTTACTAGCGGGGGGAGGCAATGAGCAGTTCTTC.

V is TRBV7-8 and J is TRBJ2-3; 12 bases agree with TRBD2. Trimming removed 4 bases from V and 6 bases from J; junction bases left unmatched: 14. In germline, CDR1 is SGHVS, CDR2 FQNEAQ. The length of the CDR3 is 18 residues. The CDR3 region is CASSSDGGLAGPDDTQYF. For the CDR3, the DNA is TGTGCCAGCAGCTCCGACGGGGGACTAGCGGGCCCCGATGATACGCAGTATTTT.

This clone has a single count. This sequence joins TRBV5-1 and TRBJ2-3; weak D call: TRBD2 (6 bases). CDR3 length: 15 amino acids. Trimming cost V 4 bases and J 2 bases, with 14 bases left between them. CDR1 and CDR2 (germline): SGHRS, YFSETQ. As DNA, the CDR3 is TGCGCCAGCAGCCGCGGGGTAGCGGCCACAGATACGCAGTATTTT. It codes for CASSRGVAATDTQYF.

The CDR3, as DNA: TGCGCCAGCACCAATTTAATAGAAGAGACCCAGTACTTC. This encodes CASTNLIEETQYF. The chain carries TRBV10-2 and TRBJ2-5; D call uncertain. Trimming pared 7 bases from V and 3 bases from J, leaving 12 bases between. Germline V gene data show CDR1 as WSHSY and CDR2 as SAAADI. The CDR3 length is 13 residues.

This clone was seen just once. J is TRBJ1-1 and V is TRBV4-2, with a weak D call TRBD1 (5 bases). Per the germline V gene, CDR1 is LGHNA and CDR2 is YNFKEQ. This CDR3 spans 17 amino acids. Trimming left V 0 bases short and J 4 bases short, with 18 bases between. CDR3 sequence (DNA): TGTGCCAGCAGCCAAGAGGGCGGCGGGGGAAGGATCACTGAAGCTTTCTTT. It yields the protein CASSQEGGGGRITEAFF.

The chain uses TRBV6-2 or TRBV6-3 and TRBJ2-2; TRBD1 matches at 9 bases. The length of the CDR3 is 17 residues. V gave up 2 bases and J gave up 5 bases; unmatched junction bases: 9. Germline-derived CDR1 and CDR2 are MNHEY and SVGEGT. In nucleotides, the CDR3 is TGTGCCAGCAGTTACGGTTACAGGGGGCGAGGTACCGGGGAGCTGTTTTTT. Translated, it gives CASSYGYRGRGTGELFF.

The chain links TRBV20-1 to TRBJ1-5; D unresolved. Germline CDR1 and CDR2: DFQATT and SNEGSKA (reference sequence). The CDR3 runs to 13 residues. The ends were cut back, 3 bases at V and 5 bases at J, with 11 bases in the middle. The DNA of the CDR3 is TGCAGTGCTAGTACGCAGCTAGATCAGCCCCAGCATTTT. Amino acid sequence: CSASTQLDQPQHF.

This chain links TRBV6-1 with TRBJ1-5; no clear D. The CDR3 runs 13 residues. Germline values: CDR1 MNHNS, CDR2 SASEGT. Trimming pared 2 bases from V and 6 bases from J, leaving 8 bases between. CDR3 nucleotides: TGTGCCAGCAGTGAAAGGCGCGGTCAGCCCCAGCATTTT. It is translated as CASSERRGQPQHF.

The count of this clone is one. The chain is built from TRBV11-2 and TRBJ1-4; D is unclear. The CDR3 sequence is 13 residues long. The germline V gene encodes CDR1 SGHAT and CDR2 FQNNGV. The ends were cut back, 0 bases at V and 7 bases at J, with 6 bases in the middle. The CDR3 DNA reads as TGTGCCAGCAGCTTAGAGGAGGGTGAAAAACTGTTTTTT. This gives the protein CASSLEEGEKLFF.

This chain joins TRBV4-1 and TRBJ2-2, with D possibly being TRBD2 (5 bases). Germline V gene data show CDR1 as MGHRA and CDR2 as YSYEKL. V was trimmed by 5 bases and J by 1 base, leaving 11 bases between them. This CDR3 has 15 residues. This chain's CDR3 is CASSFRGMNTGELFF. The CDR3, as DNA: TGCGCCAGCAGCTTTAGAGGGATGAACACCGGGGAGCTGTTTTTT.

This chain joins TRBV5-6 and TRBJ2-1, with D possibly being TRBD1 (6 bases). The germline V gene has CDR1 SGHDT and CDR2 YYEEEE. The V and J ends lost 1 base and 6 bases respectively, with 11 bases between them. This CDR3 region has 14 residues. This CDR3 reads CASSLTGHPNEQFF. In DNA form, the CDR3 reads TGTGCCAGCAGCTTGACAGGGCACCCCAATGAGCAGTTCTTC.